This entry concerns a single TCR beta chain. What it binds is unknown. This sample was included in a study of CD8+ T cells in alopecia areata. The overall study: Treated patients were given 5 to 10 mg oral tofacitinib twice daily. Treatment with tofacitinib (6 to 18 months) was followed by 6 months off drug. Points from the study as a whole: Sequencing of scalp samples also includes resident alphabeta T cells from normal skin. Patients displayed less clarity in TCR sharing than mice, a finding possibly related to HLA.

The CDR3 length is 15 residues. V dropped 3 bases and J dropped 5; count of bases not matched to a gene: 8. Germline V gene lookup returns CDR1 SGHRS and CDR2 YFSETQ. cDNA reverse transcribed from extracted RNA served as the sequencing template. Repertoires were generated with immunoSEQ multiplex PCR, while TCRdb's copy carries only in-frame clones and drops some. The profile shows some 120,000 clones, roughly 61% of them singletons. The rearrangement joins TRBV5-1 to TRBJ2-5; 9 bases are a match to TRBD1. This TCR came from a human donor with alopecia areata. The sample was CD4+ T cells sorted from blood, taken at week 0. CDR3 amino acids: CASSSGQGQGETQYF. In DNA, the CDR3 is TGCGCCAGCAGCTCGGGACAGGGTCAGGGGGAGACCCAGTACTTC.